This is a list of T cell receptor beta chains from one sample in a study of CD8+CD57+ T cells in acquired aplastic anemia. One entry per CDR3 protein results from TCRdb running MiXCR on the reads. The table shows approximately 80,000 distinct CDR3 sequences, with around 70% occurring only once. Source material: sorted CD4+, CD8+, or CD8+CD57+ T cells (not recorded which) from PBMCs. These TCRs come from a human donor with aplastic anemia. CDR3s include the opening cysteine and the closing phenylalanine or tryptophan. D genes are given only for firm matches. Expanded clones are given a class, and other clones once, few, many or no size at all.

>TRBV2|NA|TRBJ2-5|NA
TGTGCCAGCAGTGTTCTTGAAGAGACCCAGTACTTC
CASSVLEETQYF
>TRBV5-8|TRBD2|TRBJ2-5|few
TGTGCCAGCAGCTCGGGACTAGCCGATCAAGAGACCCAGTACTTC
CASSSGLADQETQYF
>TRBV15|NA|TRBJ2-6|once
TGTGCCACCAGTCCCCCTGCGGAGTCCTGGCGGGCCAAGGTCCTGACTTTC
CATSPPAESWRAKVLTF
>TRBV9|NA|TRBJ2-2|NA
TGTGCCAGCAGCGTAGAAGGTACAGGGTTGCTAACCGGGGAGCTGTTTTTT
CASSVEGTGLLTGELFF
>TRBV10-3|TRBD1|TRBJ1-1|NA
TGTGCCATCAGTGAGTGGGACAGACCGAACACTGAAGCTTTCTTT
CAISEWDRPNTEAFF
>TRBV10-2|TRBD1|TRBJ2-7|NA
TGCGCCAGCAGTGGTACAGGGGGCTGGTACGAGCAGTACTTC
CASSGTGGWYEQYF
>TRBV2|NA|TRBJ1-6|NA
TGTGCCAGCAGTGACGAGAGTAATTCACCCCTCCACTTT
CASSDESNSPLHF
>TRBV19|NA|TRBJ1-2|NA
TGTGCCAGTAGAGCGGGAGGGGACTATGGCTACACCTTC
CASRAGGDYGYTF
>TRBV27|NA|TRBJ1-2|NA
TGTGCCAGCAGACCTGCAGGAAACTATGGCTACACCTTC
CASRPAGNYGYTF
>TRBV10-3|NA|TRBJ2-7|NA
TGTGCCATCAGTGAGCGGACGGCAACCTACGAGCAGTACTTC
CAISERTATYEQYF
>TRBV20-1|TRBD2|TRBJ2-2|NA
TGCAGTGCCACGGGAGGGCGTTTGGGCACCGGGGAGCTGTTTTTT
CSATGGRLGTGELFF
>TRBV24-1|TRBD1|TRBJ2-5|NA
TGTGCCACCAGTGAAGGTGGACAGGGAGGAGAAGAGACCCAGTACTTC
CATSEGGQGGEETQYF
>TRBV6-5|NA|TRBJ2-5|once
TGTGCCAGCAGTTACTCGGGGGGAGATCAAGAGACCCAGTACTTC
CASSYSGGDQETQYF
>TRBV20-1|NA|TRBJ2-1|NA
TGCAGTGCTAGATCGGAGGGCGCCGGGTTCAATGAGCAGTTCTTC
CSARSEGAGFNEQFF
>TRBV10-3|TRBD1|TRBJ1-2|few
TGTGCCATCAGTGAGTCCGACAGGGGCTATGGCTACACCTTC
CAISESDRGYGYTF
>TRBV10-2|NA|TRBJ1-2|NA
TGCGCCAGCGGGGAGAACTATGGCTACACCTTC
CASGENYGYTF